The rows below give T cell receptor beta chains drawn from one sample of a study of control samples from healthy donors and cancer patients. Produced via immunoSEQ multiplex PCR; TCRdb's table is partial and in-frame only. The data show about 120,000 clones, about 83% seen once. The sequencing sample was made of blood. The origin of the receptors is a man aged 30 to 39 in good health. CDR3s include the opening cysteine and the closing phenylalanine or tryptophan. A D gene is named only where the DNA matches it firmly. Where a row states a size, it is once, few, many or the class of an expanded clone; other rows omit it.

.	TRBV19	.	TRBJ1-1	TGTGCCAGTAGTATCACAGGCCGCACTGAAGCTTTCTTT	CASSITGRTEAFF
.	TRBV5-1	.	TRBJ2-3	TGCGCCAGCAGCTCATCGGGGGCGGCTACAGATACGCAGTATTTT	CASSSSGAATDTQYF
.	TRBV11-3	.	TRBJ2-5	TGTGCCAGCAGCTTAGCTGGCAGGGTGGGCCAAGAGACCCAGTACTTC	CASSLAGRVGQETQYF
.	TRBV5-1	TRBD1	TRBJ1-2	TGCGCCAGCAGCTGGACAGGTGGAGGCTACACCTTC	CASSWTGGGYTF
.	TRBV5-4	.	TRBJ2-5	TGTGCCAGCAGCGCGGGACAGAAACCCCAAGAGACCCAGTACTTC	CASSAGQKPQETQYF
.	TRBV30	.	TRBJ1-1	TGTGCCTGGAGGGACTCCCACACTGAAGCTTTCTTT	CAWRDSHTEAFF
.	TRBV2	TRBD1	TRBJ2-2	TGTGCCAGACAGGGGGCGAACACCGGGGAGCTGTTTTTT	CARQGANTGELFF
.	TRBV12-3/TRBV12-4	.	TRBJ1-2	TGTGCCAGCAGCCCCGGGACACTTGGGGGCTACACCTTC	CASSPGTLGGYTF
.	TRBV5-1	.	TRBJ2-5	TGCGCCAGCAGCTTGGCAGGGGCGGGGGAGACCCAGTACTTC	CASSLAGAGETQYF
.	TRBV29-1	.	TRBJ2-5	TGCAGCGTTGAGCGTTTAGAAGAGACCCAGTACTTC	CSVERLEETQYF
.	TRBV3-1/TRBV3-2	.	TRBJ1-5	TGTGCCAGCAGTCAAAATAGCAATCAGCCCCAGCATTTT	CASSQNSNQPQHF
.	TRBV11-3	.	TRBJ1-6	TGTGCCAGCAGCTTAGGGGGGAATTCACCCCTCCACTTT	CASSLGGNSPLHF
.	TRBV10-1	.	TRBJ2-3	TGCGCCAGCAGTGATGGGGGGCCCGGAGATACGCAGTATTTT	CASSDGGPGDTQYF
.	TRBV28	.	TRBJ1-3	TGTGCCAGCAGTTTCGGAAACACCATATATTTT	CASSFGNTIYF
.	TRBV28	.	TRBJ1-1	TGTGCCAGCAGTATTTTGCGGGGAAACACTGAAGCTTTCTTT	CASSILRGNTEAFF
.	TRBV24-1	.	TRBJ2-6	TGTGCCACCGCCTTATCTGGGGCCAACGTCCTGACTTTC	CATALSGANVLTF
.	TRBV30	.	TRBJ1-5	TGTGCCTGGAGTTTGGACGGTAATCAGCCCCAGCATTTT	CAWSLDGNQPQHF
.	TRBV2	TRBD1	TRBJ1-2	TGTGCCAGCAGTGTTCGCCGGGACAGGGCATCGGGCTACACCTTC	CASSVRRDRASGYTF
once	TRBV6-4	TRBD2	TRBJ2-2	TGTGCCAGCAGTCCTCTAGCGGGGGATGACACCGGGGAGCTGTTTTTT	CASSPLAGDDTGELFF
.	TRBV10-1	.	TRBJ1-2	TGCGCCAGCAGTGGAGTTGTTGAGGGTGGCTACACCTTC	CASSGVVEGGYTF
.	TRBV2	.	TRBJ2-2	TGTGCCAGCAGTGTTATGGGCCCCGGGGAGCTGTTTTTT	CASSVMGPGELFF
.	TRBV5-1	.	TRBJ1-1	TGCGCCAGCAGCTTCACAGGGCAGAACACTGAAGCTTTCTTT	CASSFTGQNTEAFF
.	TRBV9	TRBD1	TRBJ1-6	TGTGCCAGCAGACGGGACAGGGTAGATGGTTCACCCCTCCACTTT	CASRRDRVDGSPLHF
.	TRBV3-1/TRBV3-2	TRBD1	TRBJ1-5	TGTGCCAGCAGCCAATACGGGACAGGGAGTCAGCCCCAGCATTTT	CASSQYGTGSQPQHF
many	TRBV6-6	.	TRBJ1-5	TGTGCCAGCAGGACAGTAAGCAATCAGCCCCAGCATTTT	CASRTVSNQPQHF
.	TRBV6-1	.	TRBJ1-4	TGTGCCAGCAGTGAACGGCGAGCAACTAATGAAAAACTGTTTTTT	CASSERRATNEKLFF
.	TRBV10-3	.	TRBJ2-3	TGTGCCATCAGTGAGCAGGCAGGCGGCACAGATACGCAGTATTTT	CAISEQAGGTDTQYF
.	TRBV11-2	.	TRBJ1-1	TGTGCCAGCAGCTTTACCACAGTTAACACTGAAGCTTTCTTT	CASSFTTVNTEAFF
.	TRBV6-5	.	TRBJ1-2	TGTGCCAGCAGCCCCAGGGTGGGCGGCTACACCTTC	CASSPRVGGYTF
few	TRBV24-1	.	TRBJ2-3	TGTGCCACCAGTGACCCGGGACTGATCACAGATACGCAGTATTTT	CATSDPGLITDTQYF
once	TRBV9	.	TRBJ1-2	TGTGCCAGCAGCCCAGGCGATAGTGGGTTCTATGGCTACACCTTC	CASSPGDSGFYGYTF
once	TRBV5-1	TRBD1	TRBJ1-1	TGCGCCAGCAGCTTCGGGACAGGGAACACTGAAGCTTTCTTT	CASSFGTGNTEAFF
.	TRBV4-1	.	TRBJ1-1	TGCGCCAGCAGCATAAAGGGCCAGGGGTTGAACACTGAAGCTTTCTTT	CASSIKGQGLNTEAFF
.	TRBV19	.	TRBJ2-6	TGTGCCAGTACCGAACCCCAGGGGTCCCCTGGGGCCAACGTCCTGACTTTC	CASTEPQGSPGANVLTF
.	TRBV7-9	TRBD1	TRBJ2-7	TGTGCCAGCAGCCAGACAGGGGGCTTCTACGAGCAGTACTTC	CASSQTGGFYEQYF
.	TRBV6-5	.	TRBJ1-5	TGTGCCAGCAGTTACCGGGACTATAGCAATCAGCCCCAGCATTTT	CASSYRDYSNQPQHF
.	TRBV12-3/TRBV12-4	.	TRBJ2-3	TGTGCCAGCAGTCCCTCATTAAATACGCAGTATTTT	CASSPSLNTQYF
.	TRBV6-1	TRBD1	TRBJ2-1	TGTGCCAGCAGTGGTTTGGGACAGGGTTCCTACAATGAGCAGTTCTTC	CASSGLGQGSYNEQFF
.	TRBV3-1/TRBV3-2	.	TRBJ2-2	TGTGCCAGCAGCCAAGCCGGGGGAGGGGGCTCGGAGCTGTTTTTT	CASSQAGGGGSELFF
.	TRBV6-1	.	TRBJ1-2	TGTGCCAGCAGTGAATCGCGGGGGACTGGCTACACCTTC	CASSESRGTGYTF
.	TRBV15	TRBD1	TRBJ1-3	TGTGCCACCAGCTTGGGACAGGGCGCCTTTGACTCTGGAAACACCATATATTTT	CATSLGQGAFDSGNTIYF
.	TRBV2	TRBD1	TRBJ1-6	TGTGCCAGCAGAGGGACAGGGGGCCCTGTTAACAATTCACCCCTCCACTTT	CASRGTGGPVNNSPLHF